This entry is about one T cell receptor beta chain. This sample was included in a study of OX40 agonist ivuxolimab in advanced cancers. Overall study: Partial response was recorded in three patients: one hepatocellular carcinoma and two cutaneous melanoma cases.

Trimming pared 3 bases from V and 6 bases from J, leaving 12 bases between. This CDR3 spans 13 amino acids. CDR1 ENHRY and CDR2 SYGVKD come from the germline V gene. Assay used: immunoSEQ multiplex PCR; TCRdb lists only in-frame clones, some missing. The sample consists of 31,000 or so clones, 87% of them appearing once. The TCR sequence derives from an adult with an advanced solid tumor such as melanoma, head and neck, liver or kidney cancer. The input for sequencing was CD4+ or CD8+ T cells sorted from blood, taken in a trial of the OX40 agonist ivuxolimab. The J gene is TRBJ2-7, the V gene TRBV10-3; unclear D gene. The DNA for the CDR3 is TGTGCCATCAGTGACAAGGGAATCGGCGAGCAGTACTTC. This sequence encodes CAISDKGIGEQYF.